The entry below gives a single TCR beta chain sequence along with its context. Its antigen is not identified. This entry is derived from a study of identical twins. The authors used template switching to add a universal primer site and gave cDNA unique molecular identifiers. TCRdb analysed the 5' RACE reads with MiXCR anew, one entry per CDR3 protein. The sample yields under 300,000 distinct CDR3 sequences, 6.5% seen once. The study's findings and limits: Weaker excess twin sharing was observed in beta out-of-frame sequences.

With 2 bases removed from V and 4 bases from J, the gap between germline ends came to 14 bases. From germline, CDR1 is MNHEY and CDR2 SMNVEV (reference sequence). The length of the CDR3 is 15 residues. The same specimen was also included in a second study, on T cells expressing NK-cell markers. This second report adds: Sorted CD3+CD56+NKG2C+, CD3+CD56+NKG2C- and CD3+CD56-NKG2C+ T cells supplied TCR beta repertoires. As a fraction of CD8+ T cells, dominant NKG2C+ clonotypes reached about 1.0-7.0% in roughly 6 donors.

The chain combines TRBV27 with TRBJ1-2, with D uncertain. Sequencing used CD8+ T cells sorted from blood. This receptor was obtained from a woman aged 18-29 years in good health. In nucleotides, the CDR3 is TGTGCCAGCAGTTTAAAGGGCGGGTTGGGCTATGGCTACACCTTC. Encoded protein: CASSLKGGLGYGYTF.